The 18 T cell receptor beta chains given below trace back to one sample, sequenced in a study of Graves' ophthalmopathy and Graves' hyperthyroidism. Amplification of the TCR beta CDR3 regions used RNA transcripts (as template). HTBI-primed first-round RT-PCR preceded second-round multiplex PCR. One entry per CDR3 protein, called by TCRdb with MiXCR from the multiplex PCR reads. Counted here are around 400,000 distinct CDR3 sequences, about 18% occurring once; the ten biggest clones make up more than 1.5%. The sequenced sample consisted of peripheral blood. The receptors were gathered from a woman younger than 30 with Graves' ophthalmopathy.

This clonotype was recorded many times. The J gene is TRBJ2-7, the V gene TRBV19; D gene unclear. V was trimmed by 3 bases and J by 4 bases, leaving 7 bases between them. The CDR3 has 12 amino acids. Germline CDR1 reads LNHDA; CDR2 reads SQIVND (reference sequence). CDR3 nucleotides: TGTGCCAGTAGTATTTCCCCATACGAGCAGTACTTC. This translates into CASSISPYEQYF. The variable domain in full, with the rest retrieved from reference TRBV19 and TRBJ2-7, is DGGITQSPKYLFRKEGQNVTLSCEQNLNHDAMYWYRQDPGQGLRLIYYSQIVNDFQKGDIAEGYSVSREKKESFPLTVTSAQKNPTAFYLCASSISPYEQYFGPGTRLTVT.

The sample holds many counts of this clonotype. The chain couples TRBV20-1 to TRBJ1-5; 9 bases line up with TRBD1. From germline, CDR1 is DFQATT and CDR2 SNEGSKA (reference sequence). This CDR3 is built from 14 residues. V lost 1 base and J lost 4; bases outside the gene matches: 2. In nucleotides, the CDR3 is TGCAGTGCTAGAGTGGGGACAGGGAATCAGCCCCAGCATTTT. Translated: CSARVGTGNQPQHF.

This clonotype was recorded at least ten times. The V call is TRBV28, the J call TRBJ2-7; D remains ambiguous. CDR1 is MDHEN, CDR2 SYDVKM, per germline. Trimming shortened V by 6 bases and J by 2 bases, and 8 bases separated the two germline ends. The CDR3 spans 12 residues. The CDR3 DNA reads TGTGCCAGCAGAAGGGTTCCCTACGAGCAGTACTTC. This gives the protein CASRRVPYEQYF.

V and J are TRBV7-2 and TRBJ2-5; the match to TRBD1 covers 7 bases. The length of the CDR3 is 13 residues. J gave up 4 bases and V 5 bases, and 4 bases lay outside the gene matches. Germline V CDR1 and CDR2: SGHTA, FQGNSA. CDR3 DNA sequence: TGTGCCAGCAGCCCCACAGGGGCAGAGACCCAGTACTTC. Protein: CASSPTGAETQYF.

V is TRBV30 and J is TRBJ2-1; D could derive from TRBD1 or TRBD2 (5 bases each). The CDR3 extends over 16 amino acids. Germline CDR1 reads GTSNPN; CDR2 reads SVGIG (reference sequence). V lost 4 bases and J lost 0, with 16 bases in between. The CDR3 bases are TGTGCCTGGAATTCGGGACGTTCGAGCTCCTACAATGAGCAGTTCTTC. Encoded protein: CAWNSGRSSSYNEQFF.

This clonotype appeared many times. The chain combines TRBV20-1 with TRBJ1-5; D is undetermined. The germline V gene encodes CDR1 DFQATT and CDR2 SNEGSKA (reference sequence). There are 13 residues in the CDR3. With 4 bases removed from V and 0 bases from J, the gap between germline ends came to 7 bases. The chain's CDR3 is CSATTDSNQPQHF. CDR3 in DNA: TGCAGTGCTACGACGGATAGCAATCAGCCCCAGCATTTT.

This clonotype was seen at least ten times. The chain employs TRBV5-1 and TRBJ2-7, with a possible D match to TRBD2 (6 bases). The CDR3 totals 15 residues. Germline lookup yields CDR1 SGHRS and CDR2 YFSETQ. The ends were cut back, 2 bases at V and 2 bases at J, with 14 bases in the middle. CDR3: CASSFGGGNTYEQYF. CDR3 coding DNA: TGCGCCAGCAGCTTCGGGGGAGGAAACACCTACGAGCAGTACTTC.

This clonotype was detected ten times or more. J is TRBJ2-5 and V is TRBV5-5, with a tentative D call TRBD2 (6 bases). Germline lookup yields CDR1 SGHKS and CDR2 YYEKEE (reference sequence). The CDR3 extends over 16 amino acids. V dropped 1 base and J dropped 1 base, with 14 bases sitting between them. The CDR3 DNA sequence: TGTGCCAGCAGCTTGAGGGTTGCGGGGTCCCAAGAGACCCAGTACTTC. Amino acids: CASSLRVAGSQETQYF.

This clonotype was counted many times. The V gene is TRBV12-3 or TRBV12-4, the J gene TRBJ1-5; D possibly corresponds to TRBD1 (6 bases). The CDR3 loop spans 13 amino acids. Trimming shortened V by 4 bases and J by 6 bases, and 10 bases separated the two germline ends. CDR3 protein: CASSYREAQPQHF. Written as DNA, the CDR3 is TGTGCCAGCAGTTACAGGGAGGCTCAGCCCCAGCATTTT.

This clonotype has a count of ten or more. The chain links TRBV7-8 to TRBJ2-6, with 8 bases aligning to TRBD1. Germline V gene sequence: CDR1 SGHVS, CDR2 FQNEAQ. V lost 5 bases to trimming and J lost 2 bases; unmatched junction nucleotides: 11. This CDR3 comprises 18 residues. In nucleotides, the CDR3 is TGTGCCAGCAGCACCCGGACAGGGTACCAGGCTGGGGCCAACGTCCTGACTTTC. Its protein product is CASSTRTGYQAGANVLTF.

This clonotype was detected only a few times. The rearrangement uses TRBV9 and TRBJ1-1; D unclear. The CDR3 covers 13 residues. In germline, CDR1 is SGDLS, CDR2 YYNGEE. V shed 0 bases and J shed 2 bases, with 5 bases lying between them. For the CDR3, the DNA is TGTGCCAGCAGCGTAGCTCAAAACACTGAAGCTTTCTTT. Protein: CASSVAQNTEAFF.

This clonotype showed up many times. The chain links TRBV30 to TRBJ2-7; a weak D match, TRBD2 (6 bases). This CDR3 spans 17 amino acids. The germline V gene has CDR1 GTSNPN and CDR2 SVGIG (reference sequence). V was cut by 2 bases and J by 6 bases, with 26 bases left in between. CDR3 in DNA: TGTGCCTGGAGTCCTTCCGGGACTCTTCCCCCTCGGGGCGAGCAGTACTTC. Its translation: CAWSPSGTLPPRGEQYF.

This clonotype was recorded many times. This sequence joins TRBV5-1 and TRBJ1-1, with TRBD1 as a possible D gene (5 bases). V lost 2 bases, J lost 0 bases, and 11 bases lay in between. CDR3 length equals 15 residues. Germline V gene lookup returns CDR1 SGHRS and CDR2 YFSETQ. The CDR3 nucleotides read TGCGCCAGCAGCTTAGGGGCAGTCATGAACACTGAAGCTTTCTTT. Its translation: CASSLGAVMNTEAFF.

This clonotype was found many times. The J gene is TRBJ1-5, the V gene TRBV19, with 7 nucleotides matching TRBD1. This CDR3 is built from 17 residues. CDR1 and CDR2 (germline): LNHDA, SQIVND (reference sequence). J was trimmed by 6 bases and V by 5 bases; bases with no gene match: 16. This chain's CDR3 is CASSSWTTGAPRQPQHF. For the CDR3, the DNA is TGTGCCAGTAGTTCCTGGACTACAGGGGCCCCCCGTCAGCCCCAGCATTTT.

This clonotype was picked up many times. The chain employs TRBV12-3 or TRBV12-4 and TRBJ1-6; maybe TRBD1 (5 bases). Trimming took off 5 bases at V and 7 bases at J, with 18 bases between the two ends. The CDR3 runs 16 residues. The CDR3 DNA sequence: TGTGCCAGCAGTACAGTAAATACAGGATTGAATTCACCCCTCCACTTT. Its translation: CASSTVNTGLNSPLHF.

This clonotype showed up just a few times. The chain combines TRBV2 with TRBJ1-2; a weak D match, TRBD1 (5 bases). With 5 bases removed from V and 0 bases from J, the gap between germline ends came to 13 bases. This CDR3 has 15 residues. From germline, CDR1 is SNHLY and CDR2 FYNNEI. The CDR3 DNA reads TGTGCCAGCAGTACAGGATTTCTAGCTAACTATGGCTACACCTTC. As protein: CASSTGFLANYGYTF.

In this sample, this clonotype turned up many times. The rearrangement joins TRBV7-2 to TRBJ1-6; tentatively, D is TRBD1 (5 bases). Germline V CDR1 and CDR2: SGHTA, FQGNSA. The CDR3 is made up of 16 amino acids. V lost 1 base and J 7 bases, leaving 14 bases between the germline ends. The CDR3 nucleotides read TGTGCCAGCAGCTTAGTAGCCGCAGGGTTCAATTCACCCCTCCACTTT. Protein: CASSLVAAGFNSPLHF.

The chain employs TRBV7-8 and TRBJ1-5, with 7 nucleotides matching TRBD1. Germline lookup yields CDR1 SGHVS and CDR2 FQNEAQ. Trimming took 2 bases from V and 6 from J; bases not matched to a gene: 10. The CDR3 is 16 residues long. The CDR3 DNA sequence: TGTGCCAGCAGCTTAAGGGGGACAGTCCCCGGTCAGCCCCAGCATTTT. Encoded protein: CASSLRGTVPGQPQHF. Filled out from reference TRBV7-8 and TRBJ1-5, the complete variable domain reads GAGVSQSPRYKVAKRGQDVALRCDPISGHVSLFWYQQALGQGPEFLTYFQNEAQLDKSGLPSDRFFAERPEGSVSTLKIQRTQQEDSAVYLCASSLRGTVPGQPQHFGDGTRLSIL.